This T cell receptor (beta chain) was sequenced during a study of human T cells and chemical hapten exposure. Time point in this sample: pre-sensitization, week 0. Treatment denoted: therapeutic diphenylcyclopropenone sensitization with weekly scalp DPC. Germline CDR1 SGHRS, CDR2 YFSETQ. V was clipped by 0 bases and J by 8 bases; unmatched bases: 4. CDR3 length: 13 amino acids. This clonotype has a count of ten or more. TCRdb itself ran the RACE reads through MiXCR, one entry per CDR3 protein. Seen here are about 51,000 distinct CDR3 sequences, approximately 8.8% observed once, and the top ten hold about 14%.

The material was whole blood, obtained in connection with sensitization to the hapten diphenylcyclopropenone (DPC). The chain carries TRBV5-1 and TRBJ1-2; 7 bases agree with TRBD1. The sequence came from a woman between 35 and 50 years old with alopecia areata. Some clones in this sample may be carry-over from other donors' samples. The CDR3, as DNA: TGCGCCAGCAGCTTGGAAGGGGGCCGGGGCTACACCTTC. Residues: CASSLEGGRGYTF.